This T cell receptor (beta chain) is from a study of blood T cell repertoires in COVID-19. Turning to the study itself: The cDNA or gDNA used as material had been derived from T cells, B-cell-depleted T cells, or PBMCs.

In the original analysis: Reference gene primers were amplified, and this amplification served to estimate nucleated cell counts. The method was immunoSEQ multiplex PCR; TCRdb's version includes in-frame clones alone and lacks a portion of them. The V and J calls and clone size come from that table; D and trimming were worked out from the DNA. This table has 120,000 or so clones, around 82% appearing once. Germline values: CDR1 MDHEN, CDR2 SYDVKM. The CDR3 loop spans 17 amino acids. V was pared by 5 bases and J by 1 base, with 5 bases of the junction left unmatched. The sample taken for sequencing was peripheral blood. The J gene is TRBJ2-7, the V gene TRBV28; 16 nucleotides match TRBD2. The source is an elderly man with active or convalescent COVID-19. The CDR3 sequence is CASSPGLAGGRSYEQYF. Here the CDR3 DNA reads TGTGCCAGCAGTCCGGGACTAGCGGGGGGGCGATCCTACGAGCAGTACTTC.